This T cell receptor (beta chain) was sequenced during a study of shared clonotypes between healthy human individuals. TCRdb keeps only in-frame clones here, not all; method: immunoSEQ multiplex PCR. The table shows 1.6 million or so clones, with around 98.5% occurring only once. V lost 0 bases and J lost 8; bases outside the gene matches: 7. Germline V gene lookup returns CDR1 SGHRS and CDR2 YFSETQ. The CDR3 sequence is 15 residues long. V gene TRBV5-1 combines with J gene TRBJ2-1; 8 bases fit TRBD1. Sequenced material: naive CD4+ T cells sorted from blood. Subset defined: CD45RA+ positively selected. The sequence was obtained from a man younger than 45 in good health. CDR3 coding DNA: TGCGCCAGCAGCTTGGCACGGACAGGGAAGGATGAGCAGTTCTTC. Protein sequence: CASSLARTGKDEQFF.